This T cell receptor (beta chain) was obtained from a study of T cell repertoires in cytomegalovirus infection. Study-level background: Matching HLA type, along with CMV infection, was indicated by public TCR beta signatures.

TCRdb called the reads again in MiXCR, with one record for every CDR3 protein. The sample consists of 700,000 to 900,000 distinct CDR3 sequences, 29% of them appearing once. There are 18 residues in the CDR3. The junction had 13 bases not matched to a gene; V was cut back by 4 bases and J by 1 base. The germline V gene encodes CDR1 MNHNS and CDR2 SASEGT. Details on this clonotype: Its antigen remains unidentified.

The sample here was cultured CD8+ T cells from PBMCs, taken from culture after CMV antigen stimulation. The source is a human donor in good health (CMV status not recorded). Some clones in this sample may be carry-over from other donors' samples. The V gene is TRBV6-1, the J gene TRBJ1-1, with 9 bases matching TRBD1. The DNA for the CDR3 is TGTGCCAGCAGTGCCCAGTTCTCCGGGACAGGGAAGAACACTGAAGCTTTCTTT. It codes for CASSAQFSGTGKNTEAFF.